One and the same sample provided the 28 T cell receptor beta chains below, sequenced in a study of OX40 agonist ivuxolimab in advanced cancers. TCRdb's copy holds only in-frame clones and misses some; the assay was immunoSEQ multiplex PCR. The sample yields tens of thousands of clones, about 85% seen once. The sample was CD4+ or CD8+ T cells sorted from blood, taken in a trial of the OX40 agonist ivuxolimab. The receptors originated from an adult with an advanced solid tumor such as melanoma, head and neck, liver or kidney cancer.

The chain employs TRBV19 and TRBJ2-5; D might be TRBD2 (5 bases). V was clipped by 4 bases and J by 5 bases, with 8 bases between them. The CDR3 totals 12 residues. Germline V gene sequence: CDR1 LNHDA, CDR2 SQIVND (reference sequence). DNA of the CDR3: TGTGCCAGTAGTAAACTAGGCGAGACCCAGTACTTC. Its protein is CASSKLGETQYF.

The V call is TRBV6-5, the J call TRBJ2-1, with TRBD2 matching 8 bases. CDR1 is MNHEY and CDR2 is SVGAGI in the germline V gene. CDR3 length: 14 residues. The V segment lost 6 bases and the J segment 4 bases; nucleotides outside the gene matches: 5. As DNA, the CDR3 is TGTGCCAGCAGGGCGGGAGGTAATTACAATGAGCAGTTCTTC. Translating it yields CASRAGGNYNEQFF.

The chain uses TRBV5-1 and TRBJ1-2; D possibly corresponds to TRBD1 (5 bases). The germline V gene has CDR1 SGHRS and CDR2 YFSETQ. The CDR3 is made up of 12 amino acids. With 4 bases removed from V and 6 bases from J, the gap between germline ends came to 10 bases. CDR3 in DNA: TGCGCCAGCAGCCGGGACGGCGATGGCTACACCTTC. It is translated as CASSRDGDGYTF.

The chain links TRBV19 to TRBJ2-7; 8 bases agree with TRBD1. The germline gives CDR1 LNHDA, CDR2 SQIVND (reference sequence). The CDR3 runs 14 residues. V was pared by 2 bases and J by 4 bases, with 4 bases of the junction left unmatched. The CDR3 loop reads CASSIQGAGYEQYF. CDR3 DNA: TGTGCCAGTAGTATACAGGGGGCAGGATACGAGCAGTACTTC.

The gene calls are TRBV7-9 and TRBJ2-1, with 12 bases aligning to TRBD2. The junction had 11 bases not matched to a gene; V was cut back by 4 bases and J by 1 base. This CDR3 has 19 amino acids. Germline lookup yields CDR1 SEHNR and CDR2 FQNEAQ (reference sequence). CDR3 sequence reads: CASSSMGLAGHPSYNEQFF. In DNA form, the CDR3 reads TGTGCCAGCAGCTCCATGGGACTAGCGGGCCACCCTTCCTACAATGAGCAGTTCTTC.

This clone was seen a few times. The V call is TRBV5-1, the J call TRBJ1-1; D unclear. Germline lookup yields CDR1 SGHRS and CDR2 YFSETQ. The CDR3 covers 14 residues. Trimming took off 4 bases at V and 4 bases at J, with 14 bases between the two ends. The CDR3 is CASSLQVTGTEAFF. The CDR3 region has the DNA TGCGCCAGCAGCCTGCAGGTTACGGGCACTGAAGCTTTCTTT.

The count of this clone is one. J is TRBJ2-1 and V is TRBV9; maybe TRBD1 (5 bases). The CDR3 loop spans 15 amino acids. V gave up 0 bases and J gave up 4 bases, with 11 bases separating them. Germline values: CDR1 SGDLS, CDR2 YYNGEE. The CDR3, as DNA: TGTGCCAGCAGCGTAGGCCCAGGGAATTACAATGAGCAGTTCTTC. Its translation: CASSVGPGNYNEQFF.

The CDR3, as DNA: TGTGCCAGCTCACCACCAGCAGGGGGTAATGAAAAACTGTTTTTT. The encoded protein is CASSPPAGGNEKLFF. This rearrangement joins TRBV18 to TRBJ1-4; 7 bases are shared with TRBD1. Germline V gene sequence: CDR1 KGHSH, CDR2 LQKENI. The CDR3 runs 15 residues. V trimming: 0 bases; J trimming: 4 bases; junction bases outside the gene matches: 2.

The V gene is TRBV28, the J gene TRBJ2-2; a weak D match, TRBD1 (6 bases). CDR1 is MDHEN, CDR2 SYDVKM, per germline. CDR3 length equals 15 residues. V gave up 10 bases and J gave up 6 bases, with 21 bases separating them. CDR3 in amino acids: CAIQKRQAWSGELFF. CDR3 coding DNA: TGTGCCATCCAGAAGCGACAGGCGTGGTCCGGGGAGCTGTTTTTT. Supplemented by reference TRBV28 and TRBJ2-2, the full variable domain reads DVKVTQSSRYLVKRTGEKVFLECVQDMDHENMFWYRQDPGLGLRLIYFSYDVKMKEKGDIPEGYSVSREKKERFSLILESASTNQTSMYLCAIQKRQAWSGELFFGEGSRLTVL.

This clone is a singleton in its sample. CDR3 loop: CSVEDMPGQGADTQYF. The CDR3 coding sequence is TGCAGCGTTGAAGATATGCCGGGACAGGGAGCAGATACGCAGTATTTT. The chain links TRBV29-1 to TRBJ2-3; 9 nucleotides align to TRBD1. CDR1 SQVTM and CDR2 ANQGSEA come from the germline V gene. This CDR3 has 16 residues. V gave up 0 bases and J gave up 4 bases; unmatched junction bases: 8.

The V and J genes are TRBV2 and TRBJ2-7; tentatively, D is TRBD1 or TRBD2 (5 bases each). Looked up from germline, CDR1 is SNHLY and CDR2 is FYNNEI. This CDR3 is built from 13 residues. The V end lost 5 bases, the J end lost 0 bases, and 8 bases lay between the germline ends. DNA for the CDR3: TGTGCCAGCAGTAGGGACGGCTCCTACGAGCAGTACTTC. Translated, it gives CASSRDGSYEQYF.

The V and J genes are TRBV5-4 and TRBJ2-5; D is ambiguous. Germline V gives CDR1 SGHNT, CDR2 YYREEE (reference sequence). CDR3 length equals 14 residues. Trimming pared 0 bases from V and 5 bases from J, leaving 11 bases between. CDR3 loop: CASSLVGFAETQYF. The CDR3 coding sequence is TGTGCCAGCAGCTTGGTTGGATTCGCGGAGACCCAGTACTTC.

The V gene is TRBV5-1, the J gene TRBJ2-5; D is unclear. CDR1 SGHRS and CDR2 YFSETQ come from the germline V gene. The CDR3 consists of 16 residues. The V gene lost 0 bases and the J gene lost 4 bases, with 16 bases spanning the gap. The CDR3 region has the DNA TGCGCCAGCAGCTTGGCCGTTGTCGCCCAGATAGAGACCCAGTACTTC. Translated, it gives CASSLAVVAQIETQYF.

The CDR3 spells CASSLRADTQYF. CDR3 in DNA: TGCGCCAGCAGCTTGAGGGCAGATACGCAGTATTTT. The gene calls are TRBV5-1 and TRBJ2-3; D remains ambiguous. Deletions cut 1 base from V and 4 bases from J, with 4 bases between. CDR1 and CDR2 from the germline V gene are SGHRS and YFSETQ. This CDR3 is 12 amino acids long.

J is TRBJ2-1 and V is TRBV7-9; D is ambiguous. The CDR3 sequence is 17 residues long. The V and J ends lost 4 bases and 4 bases respectively, with 20 bases between them. CDR1 is SEHNR and CDR2 is FQNEAQ in the germline V gene (reference sequence). CDR3 region: CASSSEPTLRRYNEQFF. DNA for the CDR3: TGTGCCAGCAGCTCAGAGCCCACTTTGAGAAGGTACAATGAGCAGTTCTTC.

CDR3 DNA: TGTGCCAGCAGCGGTGGACAGACAGATACGCAGTATTTT. As protein: CASSGGQTDTQYF. V gene TRBV7-3 combines with J gene TRBJ2-3, with D maybe TRBD1 (6 bases). The CDR3 length is 13 residues. CDR1 is SGHTA, CDR2 FQGTGA, per germline. V lost 5 bases to trimming and J lost 3 bases, with 9 bases between them.

The genes are TRBV5-1 and TRBJ1-1; no clear D. Germline CDR1 reads SGHRS; CDR2 reads YFSETQ. The germline V and J ends were trimmed by 0 bases and 4 bases, with 13 bases remaining between them. The CDR3 sequence is 15 residues long. CDR3 DNA sequence: TGCGCCAGCAGCTTGGCCCAGACGGTGAGCACTGAAGCTTTCTTT. Protein: CASSLAQTVSTEAFF.

In its sample, this clone was seen once. The V and J genes are TRBV6-1 and TRBJ1-1, with D unresolved. Trimming shortened V by 0 bases and J by 4 bases, and 6 bases separated the two germline ends. CDR3 length: 13 amino acids. Per the germline V gene, CDR1 is MNHNS and CDR2 is SASEGT. For the CDR3, the DNA is TGTGCCAGCAGTGAAGCGTGGAGCACTGAAGCTTTCTTT. This sequence encodes CASSEAWSTEAFF.

The J gene is TRBJ2-5, the V gene TRBV27; D perhaps matches TRBD1 (5 bases). This CDR3 region has 13 residues. The V end lost 5 bases, the J end lost 13 bases, and 20 bases lay between the germline ends. Germline CDR1 and CDR2: MNHEY and SMNVEV (reference sequence). CDR3 in amino acids: CASSPRQTAIPYF. The CDR3, as DNA: TGTGCCAGCAGTCCGAGACAGACCGCCATCCCGTACTTC.

This chain uses TRBV10-3 with TRBJ1-4; 9 positions agree with TRBD1. This CDR3 has 15 amino acids. The germline CDR1 and CDR2 sequences are ENHRY and SYGVKD. The junction had 4 bases not matched to a gene; V was cut back by 3 bases and J by 5 bases. The CDR3 nucleotides are TGTGCCATCAGTGAACGGACAGGGGTCAATGAAAAACTGTTTTTT. Its protein product is CAISERTGVNEKLFF.

The rearrangement joins TRBV5-1 to TRBJ1-3; no clear D. CDR3 length: 16 amino acids. V was shortened by 2 bases and J by 1 base, with 13 bases between the two germline ends. From germline, CDR1 is SGHRS and CDR2 YFSETQ. The CDR3 protein is CASSLSGIRSGNTIYF. In DNA form, the CDR3 reads TGCGCCAGCAGCTTATCCGGGATTCGATCTGGAAACACCATATATTTT.

This clone appeared once. This sequence joins TRBV7-9 and TRBJ2-1; tentatively, D is TRBD1 or TRBD2 (5 bases each). CDR3 length: 16 amino acids. The germline V gene has CDR1 SEHNR and CDR2 FQNEAQ (reference sequence). V was cut by 5 bases and J by 0 bases, with 14 bases left in between. The CDR3 region is CASSPGWRASYNEQFF. The CDR3, as DNA: TGTGCCAGCAGCCCAGGGTGGCGGGCCTCCTACAATGAGCAGTTCTTC. Full variable domain (outside the CDR3, taken from reference TRBV7-9 and TRBJ2-1): DTGVSQNPRHKITKRGQNVTFRCDPISEHNRLYWYRQTLGQGPEFLTYFQNEAQLEKSRLLSDRFSAERPKGSFSTLEIQRTEQGDSAMYLCASSPGWRASYNEQFFGPGTRLTVL.

The J gene is TRBJ2-3, the V gene TRBV28; D call uncertain. Trimming took off 5 bases at V and 6 bases at J, with 15 bases between the two ends. CDR3 length equals 14 residues. CDR1 and CDR2 (germline): MDHEN, SYDVKM. CDR3 protein: CASSLDAVRDTQYF. The CDR3 DNA is TGTGCCAGCAGTCTCGATGCGGTTCGGGATACGCAGTATTTT.

The count of this clone is one. This chain joins TRBV6-6 and TRBJ2-1; TRBD2 agrees at 10 bases. Germline V lookup: CDR1 MNHNY, CDR2 SVGAGI (reference sequence). Losses at the gene ends were 0 bases for V and 6 bases for J; bases not matched to a gene: 2. The CDR3 is 15 residues long. Here the CDR3 DNA reads TGTGCCAGCAGTTACTCAGCGGGAGGGCCCAATGAGCAGTTCTTC. It translates to CASSYSAGGPNEQFF.

The chain combines TRBV7-8 with TRBJ2-3; D uncertain. This CDR3 contains 13 residues. Trimming pared 5 bases from V and 0 bases from J, leaving 6 bases between. Germline CDR1 is SGHVS and CDR2 is FQNEAQ. The CDR3 loop reads CASSRYSTDTQYF. CDR3 nucleotides: TGTGCCAGCAGCCGTTATAGCACAGATACGCAGTATTTT.

The chain carries TRBV30 and TRBJ1-1; TRBD1 matches at 7 bases. The CDR3 sequence is 13 residues long. Germline V lookup: CDR1 GTSNPN, CDR2 SVGIG (reference sequence). The V gene end was trimmed by 5 bases and the J gene end by 5 bases; junction bases not matched to a gene: 8. CDR3 sequence: CAWGQELETEAFF. CDR3 coding DNA: TGTGCCTGGGGACAGGAGTTGGAAACTGAAGCTTTCTTT.

The chain carries TRBV7-2 and TRBJ1-6, with D maybe TRBD1 (5 bases). V dropped 4 bases and J dropped 9 bases, with 19 bases sitting between them. This CDR3 spans 16 amino acids. CDR1 SGHTA and CDR2 FQGNSA come from the germline V gene. CDR3 region: CASSSQAIGDLSPLHF. In nucleotides, the CDR3 is TGTGCCAGCAGCTCTCAGGCAATTGGGGACCTTTCACCCCTCCACTTT.

This sequence joins TRBV7-8 and TRBJ2-2; maybe TRBD2 (6 bases). Trimming stripped 5 bases from V and 0 bases from J, with 10 bases between. The CDR3 has 15 amino acids. Germline V gene sequence: CDR1 SGHVS, CDR2 FQNEAQ. The CDR3 loop is CASSSGFPNTGELFF. CDR3 sequence (DNA): TGTGCCAGCAGCAGCGGGTTCCCGAACACCGGGGAGCTGTTTTTT.